One and the same sample provided the 14 T cell receptor beta chains below, sequenced in a study of cytomegalovirus exposure and HLA in healthy donors. PCR amplification relied on 60 Vbeta primers (plus 13 Jbeta primers). Generated by immunoSEQ multiplex PCR, the TCRdb table keeps only in-frame clones and is missing some. The data show roughly 150,000 clones, 80% seen once. Sequenced input: PBMCs. The origin of the receptors is a woman in her 40s in good health and CMV-seronegative.

The chain couples TRBV6-1 to TRBJ1-5; 10 positions agree with TRBD1. Looked up from germline, CDR1 is MNHNS and CDR2 is SASEGT. The CDR3 consists of 15 residues. J lost 2 bases, V lost 6 bases, and 4 bases had no gene match. Here the CDR3 reads CASSGTGDGNQPQHF. The CDR3 DNA sequence: TGTGCCAGCAGCGGGACAGGGGATGGCAATCAGCCCCAGCATTTT.

The chain is built from TRBV5-1 and TRBJ1-5; tentative D call: TRBD1 (5 bases). This CDR3 spans 14 amino acids. The V end lost 1 base, the J end lost 2 bases, and 7 bases lay between the germline ends. CDR1 and CDR2 from the germline V gene are SGHRS and YFSETQ. CDR3 region: CASSLLGGNQPQHF. In DNA, the CDR3 is TGCGCCAGCAGCTTGTTAGGGGGCAATCAGCCCCAGCATTTT.

The chain employs TRBV5-4 and TRBJ2-3; 8 bases line up with TRBD1. CDR1 and CDR2 from the germline V gene are SGHNT and YYREEE (reference sequence). This CDR3 comprises 15 residues. Trimming at V came to 3 bases and at J to 3 bases, leaving 6 bases not matched to a gene. CDR3 amino acids: CASSSTGGSTDTQYF. CDR3 DNA sequence: TGTGCCAGCAGCTCAACAGGGGGATCTACAGATACGCAGTATTTT.

This chain connects TRBV28 to TRBJ1-1; D may be TRBD1 (5 bases). The CDR3 contains 15 residues. The V end lost 0 bases, the J end lost 2 bases, and 10 bases lay between the germline ends. Germline CDR1 and CDR2: MDHEN and SYDVKM. Written as DNA, the CDR3 is TGTGCCAGCAGTTTATGGGGGAGGGGCAACACTGAAGCTTTCTTT. It translates to CASSLWGRGNTEAFF. The full variable domain, in which reference TRBV28 and TRBJ1-1 provide the parts outside the CDR3, is DVKVTQSSRYLVKRTGEKVFLECVQDMDHENMFWYRQDPGLGLRLIYFSYDVKMKEKGDIPEGYSVSREKKERFSLILESASTNQTSMYLCASSLWGRGNTEAFFGQGTRLTVV.

CDR3 loop: CASSLSKTGSSPLHF. The CDR3 coding sequence is TGTGCCAGCAGCTTGTCCAAAACGGGTAGTTCACCCCTCCACTTT. The chain uses TRBV5-4 and TRBJ1-6; no firm D call. CDR3 length equals 15 residues. Germline lookup yields CDR1 SGHNT and CDR2 YYREEE (reference sequence). Trimming stripped 1 base from V and 9 bases from J, with 14 bases between.

The chain couples TRBV28 to TRBJ2-2; 8 positions agree with TRBD2. The CDR3 is 15 amino acids. The germline V gene has CDR1 MDHEN and CDR2 SYDVKM. The V segment lost 5 bases and the J segment 4 bases; nucleotides outside the gene matches: 6. The CDR3 DNA follows: TGTGCCAGCAGTCCCGGGAGGGGGGGCACCGGGGAGCTGTTTTTT. Amino acid sequence: CASSPGRGGTGELFF.

The V and J genes are TRBV11-3 and TRBJ1-3; no firm D call. The length of the CDR3 is 14 residues. The V end was cut by 1 base, the J end by 4 bases, with 8 bases between. The V gene's germline CDR1 is SGHNT and CDR2 YENEEA. The CDR3 protein is CASSLGPGGNTIYF. The CDR3 bases are TGTGCCAGCAGCTTAGGACCAGGAGGAAACACCATATATTTT.

The J gene is TRBJ1-5, the V gene TRBV7-2; unclear D gene. Germline CDR1 and CDR2: SGHTA and FQGNSA. The ends were cut back, 1 base at V and 0 bases at J, with 4 bases in the middle. There are 14 residues in the CDR3. CDR3 sequence (DNA): TGTGCCAGCAGCTTAGTGGCTAGCAATCAGCCCCAGCATTTT. It specifies CASSLVASNQPQHF.

This clone was observed once. The J gene is TRBJ2-2, the V gene TRBV7-2; D perhaps matches TRBD1 (6 bases). This CDR3 region has 16 residues. V was shortened by 4 bases and J by 4 bases, with 16 bases between the two germline ends. Germline CDR1 and CDR2: SGHTA and FQGNSA. Here the CDR3 reads CASSSRNRVTTGELFF. In nucleotides, the CDR3 is TGTGCCAGCAGCTCCAGGAACAGGGTTACCACCGGGGAGCTGTTTTTT. The full variable domain, in which reference TRBV7-2 and TRBJ2-2 provide the parts outside the CDR3, is GAGVSQSPSNKVTEKGKDVELRCDPISGHTALYWYRQSLGQGLEFLIYFQGNSAPDKSGLPSDRFSAERTGGSVSTLTIQRTQQEDSAVYLCASSSRNRVTTGELFFGEGSRLTVL.

The sample holds a few counts of this clone. The V call is TRBV7-6, the J call TRBJ2-7; TRBD2 matches at 8 bases. CDR1 and CDR2 (germline): SGHVS, FNYEAQ. The CDR3 consists of 14 residues. V was clipped by 4 bases and J by 5 bases; unmatched bases: 7. CDR3 sequence: CASSSRRRGDEQYF. The DNA of the CDR3 is TGTGCCAGCAGCTCACGACGGCGGGGGGACGAGCAGTACTTC.

This chain connects TRBV5-1 to TRBJ2-5; TRBD2 matches at 7 bases. Germline lookup yields CDR1 SGHRS and CDR2 YFSETQ. The V gene end was trimmed by 1 base and the J gene end by 2 bases; junction bases not matched to a gene: 11. CDR3 length: 17 amino acids. CDR3 coding DNA: TGCGCCAGCAGCTTGTACCCCTGGCAGGGAGGGCAAGAGACCCAGTACTTC. This gives the protein CASSLYPWQGGQETQYF.

The chain combines TRBV7-2 with TRBJ1-2; D might be TRBD1 (6 bases). CDR3 length equals 13 residues. With 5 bases removed from V and 4 bases from J, the gap between germline ends came to 11 bases. Looked up from germline, CDR1 is SGHTA and CDR2 is FQGNSA. The CDR3 coding sequence is TGTGCCAGCAGCGCCGACAGGACCTATGGCTACACCTTC. Translating gives CASSADRTYGYTF.

The rearrangement joins TRBV28 to TRBJ2-1, with a tentative D call TRBD1 (5 bases). The V end lost 5 bases, the J end lost 4 bases, and 9 bases lay between the germline ends. This CDR3 is built from 13 residues. Germline values: CDR1 MDHEN, CDR2 SYDVKM. CDR3 sequence: CASSGAWYNEQFF. Here the CDR3 DNA reads TGTGCCAGCAGTGGGGCCTGGTACAATGAGCAGTTCTTC.

The rearrangement joins TRBV5-1 to TRBJ2-3; a weak D match, TRBD2 (6 bases). The germline V gene encodes CDR1 SGHRS and CDR2 YFSETQ. This CDR3 has 13 residues. The V gene lost 5 bases and the J gene lost 6 bases, with 13 bases spanning the gap. CDR3 in DNA: TGCGCCAGCAGGACGGGGGAGGAGGATACGCAGTATTTT. Amino acids: CASRTGEEDTQYF.